This T cell receptor beta chain was sequenced for a study of blood T cell repertoires in COVID-19. Looking at the study overall: Acute and convalescent COVID-19 samples came from the United States, Italy and Spain. PBMCs, B-cell-depleted T cells, or T cells were the source of the cDNA or gDNA that made up the material.

Authors' processing steps: Estimated nucleated cell counts came from reference gene primer amplification. TCRdb's table, derived via immunoSEQ multiplex PCR, lists solely in-frame clones and lacks some. V, J and clone size derive from that table, while D and trimming were established from the DNA sequence. The table records 350,000 or so clones, around 82% of them present only once. The CDR3 is made up of 13 amino acids. Germline V CDR1 and CDR2: SEHNR, FQNEAQ (reference sequence). V lost 4 bases, J lost 3 bases, and 3 bases stayed unmatched. The sequence was obtained from a young man with active or convalescent COVID-19. The genes are TRBV7-9 and TRBJ2-7; 7 bases line up with TRBD1. The sequencing input was peripheral blood. The chain's CDR3 is CASSSQGRYEQYF. Here the CDR3 DNA reads TGTGCCAGCAGCTCACAGGGGCGCTACGAGCAGTACTTC.